The 21 T cell receptor beta chains below all came from one sample that was sequenced in a study of cytomegalovirus exposure and HLA in healthy donors. The PCR ran on 60 Vbeta and 13 Jbeta primers. Method: immunoSEQ multiplex PCR; TCRdb's copy keeps in-frame clones and lacks some. The table has 100,000 or so clones, 60% to 75% seen once. Material for sequencing was PBMCs. These receptors all stem from a man aged 35-49 years in good health and CMV-seropositive.

The chain combines TRBV30 with TRBJ2-1; TRBD2 aligns across 8 bases. Germline trimming cut 2 bases from V and 3 bases from J; bases unmatched to any gene: 6. The CDR3 runs 15 residues. CDR1 and CDR2 from the germline V gene are GTSNPN and SVGIG (reference sequence). DNA of the CDR3: TGTGCCTGGAGTTTGTGGACTAGCATCTACAATGAGCAGTTCTTC. Translation gives CAWSLWTSIYNEQFF.

The genes are TRBV7-9 and TRBJ2-3, with 13 bases identical to TRBD2. The CDR3 length is 16 residues. Germline CDR1 reads SEHNR; CDR2 reads FQNEAQ (reference sequence). The trim removed 5 bases at V and 2 bases at J, leaving 4 bases unmatched. CDR3 bases: TGTGCCAGCAGCACGGGACTAGCGGGAAACACAGATACGCAGTATTTT. The encoded protein is CASSTGLAGNTDTQYF.

This clone came up a few times. V and J are TRBV5-5 and TRBJ2-3; a possible D gene is TRBD1 (6 bases). CDR1 SGHKS and CDR2 YYEKEE come from the germline V gene (reference sequence). The CDR3 is 18 amino acids. The germline V and J ends were trimmed by 4 bases and 2 bases, with 23 bases remaining between them. The CDR3 protein is CASSQSSAGTPITDTQYF. The CDR3 region has the DNA TGTGCCAGCAGCCAGTCTTCAGCCGGGACACCTATCACAGATACGCAGTATTTT.

The chain joins TRBV28 to TRBJ1-4; D not certain. The germline CDR1 and CDR2 sequences are MDHEN and SYDVKM. The V end lost 7 bases, the J end lost 16 bases, and 19 bases lay between the germline ends. This CDR3 contains 12 residues. Written as DNA, the CDR3 is TGTGCCAGCACCAATCCGGGAGGGATTGAGTTTTTT. Translating it yields CASTNPGGIEFF.

This clone was recorded only once. The J gene is TRBJ1-4, the V gene TRBV2; D possibly corresponds to TRBD1 (6 bases). Trimming pared 6 bases from V and 3 bases from J, leaving 17 bases between. CDR3 size: 16 residues. Germline loops: CDR1 SNHLY, CDR2 FYNNEI. CDR3 amino acids: CASSEPPRGPNEKLFF. The CDR3 DNA follows: TGTGCCAGCAGCGAGCCTCCCAGGGGCCCTAATGAAAAACTGTTTTTT. Full variable domain (missing parts from reference TRBV2 and TRBJ1-4): EPEVTQTPSHQVTQMGQEVILRCVPISNHLYFYWYRQILGQKVEFLVSFYNNEISEKSEIFDDQFSVERPDGSNFTLKIRSTKLEDSAMYFCASSEPPRGPNEKLFFGSGTQLSVL.

CDR3 region: CASSPRGPVGTGELFF. CDR3 DNA sequence: TGCGCCAGCAGCCCTAGGGGGCCGGTTGGCACCGGGGAGCTGTTTTTT. This chain joins TRBV5-1 and TRBJ2-2; 7 bases line up with TRBD1. The CDR3 is 16 residues long. Germline CDR1 reads SGHRS; CDR2 reads YFSETQ. After removal of 4 bases from V and 4 bases from J, the junction contained 10 bases not matched to a gene.

This clone was counted a few times. This chain joins TRBV13 and TRBJ2-3; 10 bases are a match to TRBD2. Germline V CDR1 and CDR2: PRHDT, FYEKMQ (reference sequence). J gave up 3 bases and V 4 bases, and 4 bases lay outside the gene matches. The CDR3 has 15 residues. The CDR3 is CASSSGTSVTDTQYF. The CDR3 DNA follows: TGTGCCAGCAGCTCCGGGACTAGCGTGACAGATACGCAGTATTTT.

The V gene is TRBV29-1, the J gene TRBJ1-4, with TRBD1 matching 11 bases. V trimming: 5 bases; J trimming: 4 bases; junction bases outside the gene matches: 3. CDR1 is SQVTM, CDR2 ANQGSEA, per germline. The CDR3 extends over 14 amino acids. CDR3 in amino acids: CSVLGTGGNEKLFF. The CDR3, as DNA: TGCAGCGTTCTGGGGACAGGGGGTAATGAAAAACTGTTTTTT.

V is TRBV10-1 and J is TRBJ1-1, with unresolved D. Germline V gene data show CDR1 as WNHNN and CDR2 as SYGVQD (reference sequence). This CDR3 has 14 residues. Trimming took 6 bases from V and 1 from J, leaving 12 bases between them. The DNA of the CDR3 is TGCGCCAGCAGCGGTAGTTCCCGGAACACTGAAGCTTTCTTT. This sequence encodes CASSGSSRNTEAFF.

The chain combines TRBV7-3 with TRBJ2-1; 9 bases agree with TRBD2. This CDR3 is built from 15 residues. J lost 8 bases, V lost 5 bases, and 10 bases had no gene match. The germline V gene encodes CDR1 SGHTA and CDR2 FQGTGA. The CDR3 spells CASSPIASGVYEQFF. In nucleotides, the CDR3 is TGTGCCAGCAGCCCCATAGCTAGCGGGGTTTATGAGCAGTTCTTC.

The chain uses TRBV6-6 and TRBJ1-4; D perhaps matches TRBD1 (6 bases). CDR1 MNHNY and CDR2 SVGAGI come from the germline V gene (reference sequence). V lost 5 bases and J 3 bases, leaving 13 bases between the germline ends. CDR3 size: 15 residues. CDR3 sequence: CASSPRTAPNEKLFF. In nucleotides, the CDR3 is TGTGCCAGCAGTCCGCGGACAGCGCCTAATGAAAAACTGTTTTTT.

CDR3 sequence (DNA): TGCGCCAGCAGCTTGGCCGGGACAGGGACAGATACGCAGTATTTT. Protein sequence: CASSLAGTGTDTQYF. The V call is TRBV5-1, the J call TRBJ2-3; 9 positions match TRBD1. The V gene's germline CDR1 is SGHRS and CDR2 YFSETQ. The CDR3 is made up of 15 amino acids. Trimming at V came to 0 bases and at J to 3 bases, leaving 2 bases not matched to a gene.

In its sample, this clone was seen a few times. The V gene is TRBV7-6, the J gene TRBJ2-3; 8 bases map to TRBD2. Germline lookup yields CDR1 SGHVS and CDR2 FNYEAQ. V gave up 1 base and J gave up 14 bases; unmatched junction bases: 11. There are 14 residues in the CDR3. The CDR3: CASSLGPRLAHRYF. CDR3 nucleotide sequence: TGTGCCAGCAGCTTAGGGCCTAGACTAGCGCATCGGTATTTT.

V gene TRBV14 combines with J gene TRBJ1-1, with no clear D. This CDR3 region has 13 residues. CDR1 SGHDN and CDR2 FVKESK come from the germline V gene. Trimming left V 0 bases short and J 8 bases short, with 10 bases between. In nucleotides, the CDR3 is TGTGCCAGCAGCCAAGATCGCAGACTAGAAGCTTTCTTT. Amino acid sequence: CASSQDRRLEAFF.

This clone was recorded only once. V gene TRBV5-1 combines with J gene TRBJ2-5, with 9 bases aligning to TRBD1. The CDR3 sequence is 14 residues long. Trimming at V came to 4 bases and at J to 3 bases, leaving 4 bases not matched to a gene. Germline lookup yields CDR1 SGHRS and CDR2 YFSETQ. The CDR3 DNA is TGCGCCAGCAGCACCGGGACAGGGAAAGAGACCCAGTACTTC. Its translation: CASSTGTGKETQYF.

V and J are TRBV14 and TRBJ2-7; 12 positions match TRBD2. The V gene end was trimmed by 0 bases and the J gene end by 4 bases; junction bases not matched to a gene: 7. The germline V gene has CDR1 SGHDN and CDR2 FVKESK. The CDR3 totals 17 residues. CDR3 amino acids: CASSQDLRLAGVYEQYF. CDR3 sequence (DNA): TGTGCCAGCAGCCAAGATCTGAGACTAGCGGGAGTGTACGAGCAGTACTTC.

This clone was found a few times. The J gene is TRBJ1-1, the V gene TRBV29-1; D uncertain. Germline V gene sequence: CDR1 SQVTM, CDR2 ANQGSEA. The CDR3 spans 13 residues. V lost 0 bases, J lost 2 bases, and 7 bases lay in between. The CDR3 loop is CSVEESTNTEAFF. Here the CDR3 DNA reads TGCAGCGTTGAAGAAAGCACCAACACTGAAGCTTTCTTT.

This clone was counted once. The V and J genes are TRBV5-1 and TRBJ1-5, with D maybe TRBD1 (5 bases). This CDR3 spans 15 amino acids. Per the germline V gene, CDR1 is SGHRS and CDR2 is YFSETQ. Trimming stripped 4 bases from V and 7 bases from J, with 18 bases between. DNA of the CDR3: TGCGCCAGCAGCGCCTCGGGGGGATTAAACCAGCCCCAGCATTTT. Protein product: CASSASGGLNQPQHF.

The chain joins TRBV29-1 to TRBJ2-3, with D possibly being TRBD1 (5 bases). This CDR3 is built from 13 residues. Germline CDR1 is SQVTM and CDR2 is ANQGSEA. The V end was cut by 6 bases, the J end by 0 bases, with 10 bases between. CDR3 coding DNA: TGCAGCGTCGACAGTTTGAGCACAGATACGCAGTATTTT. It codes for CSVDSLSTDTQYF.

The genes are TRBV5-8 and TRBJ2-7; perhaps TRBD2 as D (6 bases). CDR1 and CDR2 from the germline V gene are SGHTS and YDEGEE. This CDR3 has 10 amino acids. The germline V and J ends were trimmed by 9 bases and 5 bases, with 9 bases remaining between them. CDR3: CATPGDEQYV. CDR3 nucleotide sequence: TGTGCCACCCCGGGGGACGAGCAGTACGTC.

This clone was counted a few times. The chain couples TRBV6-1 to TRBJ2-7; perhaps TRBD1 as D (6 bases). Trimming cost V 6 bases and J 0 bases, with 12 bases left between them. The CDR3 is 14 residues long. CDR1 is MNHNS and CDR2 is SASEGT in the germline V gene. CDR3 sequence reads: CASSERGFSYEQYV. As DNA, the CDR3 is TGTGCCAGCAGCGAAAGGGGGTTCTCCTACGAGCAGTACGTC.